The entry below describes one TCR beta chain. This entry belongs to a study of cytomegalovirus exposure and HLA in healthy donors. PCR was performed using 60 Vbeta and 13 Jbeta primers. The method was immunoSEQ multiplex PCR; TCRdb's version includes in-frame clones alone and lacks a portion of them. The data contain 150,000 to 200,000 clones, around four fifths of them singletons. The CDR3 extends over 15 amino acids. Trimming took off 0 bases at V and 8 bases at J, with 16 bases between the two ends. Germline lookup yields CDR1 MRHNA and CDR2 SNTAGT. This TCR came from a young man in good health and CMV-seronegative. The rearrangement links TRBV6-4 to TRBJ1-2; a possible D gene is TRBD1 (5 bases). The material sequenced was PBMCs. CDR3 region: CASSDSNSGVEGYTF. CDR3 in DNA: TGTGCCAGCAGTGACTCGAACTCGGGGGTGGAGGGCTACACCTTC.